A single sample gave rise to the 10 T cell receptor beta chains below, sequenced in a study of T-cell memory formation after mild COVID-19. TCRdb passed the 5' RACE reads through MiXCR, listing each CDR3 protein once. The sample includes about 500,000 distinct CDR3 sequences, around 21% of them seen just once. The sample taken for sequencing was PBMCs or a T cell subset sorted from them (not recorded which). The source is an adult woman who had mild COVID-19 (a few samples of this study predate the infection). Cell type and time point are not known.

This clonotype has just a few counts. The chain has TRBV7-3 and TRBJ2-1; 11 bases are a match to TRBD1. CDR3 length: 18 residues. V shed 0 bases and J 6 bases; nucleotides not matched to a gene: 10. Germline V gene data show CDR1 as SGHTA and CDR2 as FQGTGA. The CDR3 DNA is TGTGCCAGCAGCTTAACGCTAGGGACAGGGGGAAATTTCAATGAGCAGTTCTTC. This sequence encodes CASSLTLGTGGNFNEQFF.

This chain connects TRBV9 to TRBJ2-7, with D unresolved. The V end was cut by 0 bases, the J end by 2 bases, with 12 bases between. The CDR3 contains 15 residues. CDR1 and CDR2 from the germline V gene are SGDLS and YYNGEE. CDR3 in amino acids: CASSVEPFRTYEQYF. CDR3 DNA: TGTGCCAGCAGCGTAGAACCCTTCCGCACCTACGAGCAGTACTTC.

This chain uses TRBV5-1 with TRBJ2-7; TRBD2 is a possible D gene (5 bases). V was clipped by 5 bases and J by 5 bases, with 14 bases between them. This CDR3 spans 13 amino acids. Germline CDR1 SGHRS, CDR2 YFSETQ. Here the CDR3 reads CASSSSPGDEQYF. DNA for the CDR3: TGCGCCAGCAGTTCCTCCCCCGGGGACGAGCAGTACTTC.

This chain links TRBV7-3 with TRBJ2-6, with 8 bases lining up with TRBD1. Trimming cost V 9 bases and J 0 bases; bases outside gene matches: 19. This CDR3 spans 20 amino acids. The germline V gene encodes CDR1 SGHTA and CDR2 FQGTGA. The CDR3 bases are TGTGCCAGAAGCCTCTATTTAAGGACAGGGAAAAGCTCTGGGGCCAACGTCCTGACTTTC. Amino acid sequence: CARSLYLRTGKSSGANVLTF.

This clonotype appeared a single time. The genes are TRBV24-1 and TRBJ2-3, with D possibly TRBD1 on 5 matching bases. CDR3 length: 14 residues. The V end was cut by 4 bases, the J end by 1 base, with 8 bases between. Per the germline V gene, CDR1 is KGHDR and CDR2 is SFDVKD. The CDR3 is CATSEGVGTDTQYF. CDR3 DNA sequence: TGTGCCACCAGTGAAGGGGTTGGCACAGATACGCAGTATTTT.

The CDR3 protein is CASSVGAGRSTDTQYF. CDR3 nucleotides: TGTGCCAGCAGCGTAGGGGCAGGGAGGAGCACAGATACGCAGTATTTT. The chain links TRBV9 to TRBJ2-3, with D possibly matching TRBD2 (6 bases). The length of the CDR3 is 16 residues. Germline loops: CDR1 SGDLS, CDR2 YYNGEE. Trimming removed 0 bases at V and 0 bases at J, with 11 bases between.

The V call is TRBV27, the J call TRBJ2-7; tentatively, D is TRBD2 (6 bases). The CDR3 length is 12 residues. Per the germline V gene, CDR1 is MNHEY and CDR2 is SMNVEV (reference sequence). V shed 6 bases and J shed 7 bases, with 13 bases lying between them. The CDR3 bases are TGTGCCAGCAGACCACCAGGGAGGGAGCAGTACTTC. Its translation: CASRPPGREQYF.

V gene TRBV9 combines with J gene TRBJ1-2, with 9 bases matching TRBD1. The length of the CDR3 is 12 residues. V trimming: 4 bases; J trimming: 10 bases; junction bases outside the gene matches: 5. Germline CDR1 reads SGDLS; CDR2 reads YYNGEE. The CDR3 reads CASSKGTGPYTF. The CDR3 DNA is TGTGCCAGCAGCAAAGGGACAGGGCCCTACACCTTC. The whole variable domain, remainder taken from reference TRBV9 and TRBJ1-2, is DSGVTQTPKHLITATGQRVTLRCSPRSGDLSVYWYQQSLDQGLQFLIQYYNGEERAKGNILERFSAQQFPDLHSELNLSSLELGDSALYFCASSKGTGPYTFGSGTRLTVV.

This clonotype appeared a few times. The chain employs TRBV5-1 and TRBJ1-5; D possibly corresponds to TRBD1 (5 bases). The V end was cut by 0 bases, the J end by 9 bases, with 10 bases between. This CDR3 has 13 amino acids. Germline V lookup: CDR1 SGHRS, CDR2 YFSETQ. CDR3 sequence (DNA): TGCGCCAGCAGCTTGGGGGGGTTAGGGCCCCAGCATTTT. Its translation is CASSLGGLGPQHF.

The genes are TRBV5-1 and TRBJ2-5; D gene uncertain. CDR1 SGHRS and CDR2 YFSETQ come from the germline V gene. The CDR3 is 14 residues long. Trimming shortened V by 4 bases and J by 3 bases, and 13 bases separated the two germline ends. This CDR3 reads CASSLGLLEETQYF. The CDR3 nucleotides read TGCGCCAGCAGCCTGGGTCTACTCGAAGAGACCCAGTACTTC.